The clone carrying this T cell receptor beta chain was seen a single time. As yet, its antigen is unknown. This record belongs to a study of post-analysis software for immune sequencing data. Study-level information: Recorded disease courses covered relapsing-remitting, secondary progressive and progressive-relapsing multiple sclerosis. Some patients had no subtype annotation.

Study findings and constraints: Among roughly 5 TRBV segments more frequent in patients than controls were TRBV5-6, TRBV5-1 and TRBV20-1. The normalized Chao1 diversity of multiple sclerosis patients was significantly lower than that of controls.

CDR3 length: 14 residues. CDR1 and CDR2 (germline): MNHEY, SVGAGI. Trimming took 7 bases from V and 4 from J, leaving 16 bases between them. Libraries were made from TCR beta cDNA, and they carried unique molecular identifiers. Approximately 550,000 cDNA molecules came from about 1 to 10 million T cells. TCRdb recomputed calls from the PCR reads with MiXCR, one row per CDR3 protein. The sample lists about 820,000 distinct CDR3 sequences, roughly 58% occurring once. The rearrangement joins TRBV6-5 to TRBJ1-2; tentatively, D is TRBD1 (5 bases). The receptor was isolated from a girl between 10 and 17 years old with multiple sclerosis. Sequenced sample: blood. The CDR3 spells CASTEVQGGYGYTF. Written as DNA, the CDR3 is TGTGCCAGCACCGAAGTCCAGGGAGGCTATGGCTACACCTTC.